The T cell receptor beta chain described here comes from a study of T-cell memory formation after mild COVID-19. Study details: Largely, the TCR clusters proved donor specific. General study results and limits: Contracting CD4+ clones sat mainly in CM and EM; CD8+ in EMRA. Contracting clones, day 15 to 85, had balanced CD4/CD8, and later expanders favored CD4+.

CDR1 is DFQATT, CDR2 SNEGSKA, per germline (reference sequence). CDR3 length equals 12 residues. The V gene lost 3 bases and the J gene lost 9 bases, with 12 bases spanning the gap. Constant-segment primers served in 5'RACE that generated TCR alpha and TCR beta cDNA libraries bearing sample barcodes and UMIs. TCRdb itself ran the 5' RACE reads through MiXCR, one entry per CDR3 protein. In the table there are 15,000 to 20,000 distinct CDR3 sequences, over 20% of which are singletons. This clonotype was counted ten times or more. The target antigen is unknown. The chain carries TRBV20-1 and TRBJ2-1; D unresolved. This sequence was found in a man between 18 and 35 years old who had mild COVID-19 (a few samples of this study predate the infection). Cell type and time point are not known. Sequenced input: PBMCs or a T cell subset sorted from them (not recorded which). The CDR3 nucleotides are TGCAGTGCTAGCGGGCGGTCGAGTGAGCAGTTCTTC. The encoded protein is CSASGRSSEQFF.